The 2 T cell receptor beta chains listed next were all sequenced from one sample in a study of technical replicates of blood from several donors. The assay was immunoSEQ multiplex PCR, and TCRdb's table has in-frame clones only and misses some. The sample shows 91,000 or so clones, approximately 94% of them seen only once. Sequenced sample: T cells isolated from PBMCs. All receptors come from a human donor in good health.

In regard to this clone: The germline gene is not matched at one end of the junction; a read error may be the cause. The chain couples TRBV7-7 to TRBJ2-1, with 9 bases matching TRBD1. The CDR3 has 15 residues. From germline, CDR1 is SSHAT and CDR2 FNYEAQ (reference sequence). The DNA for the CDR3 is TGTGCTAGCAGCTTAGAAGGACAGGGGTGGTATGAGCAGTTCTTC. It encodes CASSLEGQGWYEQFF.

V is TRBV27 and J is TRBJ2-3; D unclear. V lost 1 base and J lost 5, with 10 bases in between. The CDR3 is 14 residues long. The V gene's germline CDR1 is MNHEY and CDR2 SMNVEV (reference sequence). The CDR3 DNA reads TGTGCCAGCAGTTTATTATCGTCTAGAGATACGCAGTATTTT. It is translated as CASSLLSSRDTQYF.